Given below is one TCR beta chain in context. It has no known antigen specificity. Nothing much larger sits one base from this clone, and base qualities are not available. The CDR3 regions of human TCRbeta chains were subjected to immunosequencing. Processing in the source paper ran as follows. Repertoire TCRs were matched against a reference library of SARS-CoV-2-specific TCRs generated with the MIRA antigen-specificity platform. Breadth was defined as the fraction of unique TCRs that were SARS-CoV-2-associated, and depth was defined as the fraction of total T cells that were SARS-CoV-2-associated. Using the MIRA data, each spike-specific TCR was mapped to the spike region that the TCR reacts to and placed in a CD4 or CD8 class. Log10-transformed breadth and depth values were compared by one-way ANOVA with Sidak's multiple comparisons tests. This is the immuneACCESS table as TCRdb keeps it, with only in-frame sequences that have V and J called. A part of the clones is gone; compared with another copy, unresolved V genes explain less than half, and the rest is unexplained. D and trimming come from the DNA, and the V and J calls and clone size come from that table. This sample gives 68,000 or so clones in total; about 80% of them show up just once. The ten most abundant clones make up roughly 12% of the sample.

Read against the paper, the sample's time point label means: baseline before first vaccination. Vaccinee samples came from UK trials COV001 and COV002, including a single-blind randomized controlled phase 2/3 trial of AZD1222 (ChAdOx1 nCoV-19) in healthy adults. For TCRbeta chain sequencing, PBMC samples were collected from trial participants at day 0 and at day 28 after the second dose. This sample stems from a study of T cell responses to AZD1222 COVID-19 vaccine (dated by TCRdb to the early 2020s). Notes on the research overall: AZD1222 recipients given second doses at about 4 weeks or at about 12 weeks were pooled, since spike-specific TCR depth and breadth were not found to differ between the two schedules. TCR sequencing covered some 240 trial participants: 200 to 220 given two doses of AZD1222 and approximately 26 given two doses of MenACWY control vaccine. Trial participants were enrolled into age subgroups of 18-55, 56-69 and 70-plus years, which contained about 160, 30 and 59 TCR-sequenced participants, respectively.

The CDR3 starts with the cysteine, ends with the phenylalanine, and has 13 residues. Only the CDR3 part of the read is kept: 39 bases, read in frame from the first base. The germline ends are 9 bases apart after V is trimmed by 10 bases and J by 0 bases. Taken from the germline V gene, the CDR1 and CDR2 loops are MDHEN and SYDVKM. Study-wide conclusions, independent of this receptor: CD4 TCRs associated with the vaccine covered the entire spike protein, and the dominant responses were in regions 160-218 and 743-854. Participants were mostly white British and included more females than males, and it was suggested by the authors that clonal diversity may have been underestimated. Conclusions about previously exposed vaccinees are limited, since just a handful of AZD1222 recipients were seropositive for SARS-CoV-2 at baseline. The 56-69-year group was small, and its depth increase did not reach significance, likely because of low power. After two AZD1222 doses, both the breadth and the depth of spike-specific TCRs were significantly higher than at day 0 and than in MenACWY recipients. Reportedly, almost half of the unique spike-specific TCRs recognized epitopes lying outside the regions that are mutated in the B.1.351 and B.1.1.7 variants. Because no samples from the day 14 peak response were available, repertoires could be characterized only after the peak T cell response.

The sample consisted of peripheral blood, taken on day 0 of AZD1222 vaccination. This receptor was identified in an adult in good health. Rearrangement joined TRBV28 to TRBJ2-2; perhaps TRBD1 is the D gene, with 5 bases matching. The CDR3 protein sequence reads: CATDSSNTGELFF. The DNA is as follows: TGTGCCACCGACAGCTCGAACACCGGGGAGCTGTTTTTT.